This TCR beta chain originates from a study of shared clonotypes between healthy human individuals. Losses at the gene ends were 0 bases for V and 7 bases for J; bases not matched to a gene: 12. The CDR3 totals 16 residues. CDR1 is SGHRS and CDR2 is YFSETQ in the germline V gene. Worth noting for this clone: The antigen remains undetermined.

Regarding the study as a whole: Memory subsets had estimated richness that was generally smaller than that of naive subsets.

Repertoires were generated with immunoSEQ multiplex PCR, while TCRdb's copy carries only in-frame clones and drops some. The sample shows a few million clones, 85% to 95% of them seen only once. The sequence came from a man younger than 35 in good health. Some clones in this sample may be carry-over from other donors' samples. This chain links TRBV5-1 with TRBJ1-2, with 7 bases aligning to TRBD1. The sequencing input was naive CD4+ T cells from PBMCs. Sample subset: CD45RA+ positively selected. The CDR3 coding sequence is TGCGCCAGCAGCTTGGGTAGGGGGCCTCCCGAGGGTGGCTACACCTTC. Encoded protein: CASSLGRGPPEGGYTF.